A selection of T cell receptor beta chains follows, all from one sample in a study of blood T cell repertoires in COVID-19. The method was immunoSEQ multiplex PCR; TCRdb's version includes in-frame clones alone and lacks a portion of them. The sample records 350,000 to 550,000 clones, roughly 89% being singletons. The source material was peripheral blood. The receptors shown here come from a woman in her 30s with acute or convalescent COVID-19. CDR3s leave out the opening cysteine and the closing phenylalanine or tryptophan.

V gene,J gene,CDR3 protein
TRBV24-1,TRBJ2-5,ATSDPLAGEQETQY
TRBV6-4,TRBJ1-4,ASSVSVVGPEKLF
TRBV28,TRBJ1-5,ASSPRDRTNQPQH
TRBV7-6,TRBJ2-3,ASSFGGISTDTQY
TRBV2,TRBJ2-3,ASSRGQGTDTQY
TRBV19,TRBJ1-2,ASSFGGTYGYT
TRBV14,TRBJ1-1,ASSHLRLRNTEAF
TRBV6-5,TRBJ2-1,ASSLGTGDDEQF
TRBV7-3,TRBJ2-5,ASSLTSGGSRETQY
TRBV4-1,TRBJ1-5,ASSQVFLRGMGQPQH
TRBV7-2,TRBJ1-1,ASSASASNTEAF
TRBV3-1/TRBV3-2,TRBJ2-1,ASSQAGAYNEQF
TRBV5-8,TRBJ1-2,ASSLGTASGGYT
TRBV24-1,TRBJ2-5,ATSDFVGDFAQETQY
TRBV19,TRBJ2-1,ASSGTQPGLRSYNEQF
TRBV24-1,TRBJ2-2,ATSDLPGTGVANGELF
TRBV10-3,TRBJ2-1,AISGDGSSYNEQF
TRBV27,TRBJ2-3,ASTPPLAGGYTQY
TRBV5-6,TRBJ2-1,ASSSGTGQVNEQF
TRBV6-1,TRBJ2-7,ASSEAPNSSYEQY
TRBV7-6,TRBJ1-1,ASSLVSGQMNTEAF
TRBV2,TRBJ2-4,ASSDRWGLLAKNIQY
TRBV9,TRBJ1-2,ASSVDTTGELDYGYT
TRBV2,TRBJ1-5,ASSDDRGNQPQH
TRBV5-1,TRBJ1-4,ASSLEEGAREKLF
TRBV5-1,TRBJ2-3,ASGRASGADTQY
TRBV3-1/TRBV3-2,TRBJ1-1,ASSQGRGSHKPEAF
TRBV4-1,TRBJ2-7,ASSPGQNGAYEQY
TRBV2,TRBJ2-1,ASTLSHEQF
TRBV9,TRBJ2-1,ASSAQRGGPDEQF
TRBV27,TRBJ2-7,ASSLTWTGTYEQY
TRBV12-5,TRBJ1-5,ASGLNGWDQPQH